The entry that follows covers one TCR beta chain sequence. The CDR3 sequence is 14 residues long. The germline V gene encodes CDR1 LNHDA and CDR2 SQIVND (reference sequence). V shed 3 bases and J 8 bases; nucleotides not matched to a gene: 4. Sequenced by immunoSEQ multiplex PCR; TCRdb stores in-frame clones only, minus some. The sample yields around 220,000 clones, about 88% seen once. These data are taken from a study of blood T cell repertoires in COVID-19. The wider study: T cells, B-cell-depleted T cells, or PBMCs provided the cDNA or gDNA that served as material.

The material sequenced was peripheral blood. The receptor was derived from a woman aged 50 to 60 with COVID-19, enrolled during active disease. The V gene is TRBV19, the J gene TRBJ1-2, with 12 bases identical to TRBD1. This CDR3 reads CASSIGDRGHGYTF. The CDR3 nucleotides read TGTGCCAGTAGTATCGGGGACAGGGGGCACGGCTACACCTTC.